This T cell receptor beta chain stems from a study of vaccination and CD4 T cells after COVID-19. Specified treatment: roughly 11-day PBMC culture with coronavirus spike peptide pools or control peptides (ViraFEST assay). This clonotype was counted only a few times. As yet, its antigen is unknown. Scientists ran DNA taken from cultured CD4+ T cells through the Oncomine TCR Beta short-read assay for sequencing. TCRdb redid the calling of the PCR reads with MiXCR, one entry per CDR3 protein. The table shows some 20,000 distinct CDR3 sequences, with approximately 26% occurring only once. The CDR3 consists of 15 residues. Germline CDR1 is SGHTA and CDR2 is FQGTGA. Trimming pared 5 bases from V and 4 bases from J, leaving 14 bases between.

V and J are TRBV7-3 and TRBJ2-2, with D maybe TRBD2 (6 bases). The sequencing input was cultured CD4+ T cells from blood. This clonotype was obtained from a human donor with COVID-19. CDR3 sequence (DNA): TGTGCCAGCAGCCTTGTCCGGGGGACCACCGGGGAGCTGTTTTTT. As protein: CASSLVRGTTGELFF.